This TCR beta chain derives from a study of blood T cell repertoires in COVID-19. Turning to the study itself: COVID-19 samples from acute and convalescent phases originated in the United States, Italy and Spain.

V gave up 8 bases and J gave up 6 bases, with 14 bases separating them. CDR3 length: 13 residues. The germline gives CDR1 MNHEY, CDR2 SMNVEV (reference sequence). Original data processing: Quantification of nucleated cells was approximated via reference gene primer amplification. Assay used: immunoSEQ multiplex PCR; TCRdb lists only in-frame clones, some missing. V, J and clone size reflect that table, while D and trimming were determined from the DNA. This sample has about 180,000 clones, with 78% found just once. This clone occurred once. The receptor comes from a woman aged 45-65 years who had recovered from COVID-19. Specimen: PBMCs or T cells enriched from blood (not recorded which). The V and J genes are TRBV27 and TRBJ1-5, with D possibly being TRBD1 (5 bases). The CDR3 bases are TGTGCCAGCCGCAGACAGATAGGTCAGCCCCAGCATTTT. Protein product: CASRRQIGQPQHF.